Listed below are T cell receptor beta chains from one sample, sequenced in a study of read filtering for tumor transcriptome and immune sequencing. TCRdb redid the calling of the reads with MiXCR, one entry per CDR3 protein. Counted here are tens of thousands of distinct CDR3 sequences, around a fifth occurring once; the ten biggest clones make up over 9.5%. Sequencing was carried out using a population of CD138-negative cells sorted from bone marrow. Receptors originate from a donor aged 40 or older with multiple myeloma. The CDR3 runs from the conserved cysteine through the conserved F or W. D genes are given only for firm matches. Clone size appears in some rows only: once, few, many, or a class for an expanded clone.

v_gene	j_gene	d_gene	abundance	CDR3aa	CDR3nt
TRBV5-1	TRBJ2-3	NA	few	CASSPSGGFRADTQYF	TGCGCCAGCAGCCCCTCCGGGGGCTTTAGGGCAGATACGCAGTATTTT
TRBV30	TRBJ2-6	NA	many	CAWSDGAGANVLTF	TGTGCCTGGAGTGACGGGGCTGGGGCCAACGTCCTGACTTTC
TRBV9	TRBJ2-3	TRBD2	many	CASSTRGDHLRDTQYF	TGTGCCAGCAGCACGCGGGGGGACCATCTTCGGGATACGCAGTATTTT
TRBV29-1	TRBJ1-1	TRBD1	many	CSATGGLGTEAFF	TGCAGCGCAACAGGGGGCTTGGGCACTGAAGCTTTCTTT
TRBV28	TRBJ1-2	TRBD1	NA	CASSSPGTGSSDGYTF	TGTGCCAGCAGTTCCCCCGGGACAGGGTCGTCGGATGGCTACACCTTC
TRBV10-2	TRBJ2-2	NA	many	CASSELALWTGELFF	TGCGCCAGCAGTGAGTTGGCCCTTTGGACCGGGGAGCTGTTTTTT
TRBV2	TRBJ2-5	NA	many	CASSEGSVRSKETQYF	TGTGCCAGCAGTGAAGGAAGTGTTCGGAGCAAAGAGACCCAGTACTTC
TRBV29-1	TRBJ2-1	TRBD1	many	CSVIGQADYNEQFF	TGCAGCGTCATAGGACAGGCGGACTACAATGAGCAGTTCTTC
TRBV11-2	TRBJ2-7	NA	NA	CASSLVGVFYEQYF	TGTGCCAGCAGCTTAGTTGGGGTTTTCTACGAGCAGTACTTC
TRBV6-6	TRBJ1-1	NA	few	CASSYLGNTEAFF	TGTGCCAGCAGTTACTTGGGGAACACTGAAGCTTTCTTT
TRBV19	TRBJ2-7	NA	many	CASSPGVGLGINEQYF	TGTGCCAGTAGCCCCGGGGTCGGTCTGGGGATCAACGAGCAGTACTTC
TRBV19	TRBJ1-5	NA	many	CASRASGASNQPQHF	TGTGCCAGTAGAGCGTCGGGGGCCAGCAATCAGCCCCAGCATTTT
TRBV12-3/TRBV12-4	TRBJ2-5	TRBD1	many	CASRSGTGGETQYF	TGTGCCAGCAGGTCCGGGACAGGTGGAGAGACCCAGTACTTC
TRBV20-1	TRBJ2-5	NA	many	CSARRGVQETQYF	TGCAGTGCTAGACGAGGGGTGCAAGAGACCCAGTACTTC
TRBV10-3	TRBJ2-1	TRBD1	many	CAISEGQGPLNEQFF	TGTGCCATCAGTGAGGGACAGGGGCCCCTCAATGAGCAGTTCTTC
TRBV7-9	TRBJ2-1	NA	many	CASNEVPYNEQFF	TGTGCCAGCAACGAGGTCCCCTACAATGAGCAGTTCTTC
TRBV7-9	TRBJ1-2	NA	NA	CASSSSKGVYGYTF	TGTGCCAGCAGCTCATCCAAGGGAGTCTATGGCTACACCTTC
TRBV7-9	TRBJ1-1	NA	many	CASSLLETEAFF	TGTGCCAGCAGCCTACTCGAGACTGAAGCTTTCTTT
TRBV29-1	TRBJ1-5	NA	many	CSVRRGENQPQHF	TGCAGCGTTCGGAGGGGGGAGAATCAGCCCCAGCATTTT
TRBV6-1	TRBJ2-2	NA	NA	CASSASRQSKFLNTGELFF	TGTGCCAGCAGTGCCAGTAGACAGAGCAAGTTTTTGAACACCGGGGAGCTGTTTTTT
TRBV12-3/TRBV12-4	TRBJ2-4	NA	few	CASSPKNIQYF	TGTGCCAGCAGTCCGAAAAACATTCAGTACTTC
TRBV28	TRBJ1-1	NA	many	CASRSLGSEAFF	TGTGCCAGCAGAAGTCTGGGGAGTGAAGCTTTCTTT
TRBV14	TRBJ1-2	NA	NA	CASSQRLGTVYGYTF	TGTGCCAGCAGCCAACGTCTTGGGACGGTGTATGGCTACACCTTC
TRBV24-1	TRBJ1-5	NA	few	CATSDLDPPPHLSNQPQHF	TGTGCCACCAGTGATTTAGATCCCCCCCCCCATCTTAGCAATCAGCCCCAGCATTTT
TRBV6-1	TRBJ1-5	TRBD1	NA	CASRSDRDRGTQPQHF	TGTGCCAGCCGTAGCGACCGGGACAGGGGAACTCAGCCCCAGCATTTT
TRBV2	TRBJ1-1	NA	NA	CASGLRGNTEAFF	TGTGCCAGCGGCCTGCGTGGTAACACTGAAGCTTTCTTT
TRBV12-3/TRBV12-4	TRBJ1-3	NA	NA	CAGEEPPGNTIYF	TGTGCCGGCGAGGAACCCCCTGGGAACACCATATATTTT
TRBV5-1	TRBJ1-1	NA	many	CASQAGMNTEAFF	TGCGCCAGCCAAGCGGGTATGAACACTGAAGCTTTCTTT
TRBV6-1	TRBJ2-1	TRBD2	many	CASSGGRAKNEQFF	TGTGCCAGCAGTGGGGGGAGGGCGAAGAATGAGCAGTTCTTC
TRBV12-3/TRBV12-4	TRBJ1-5	NA	many	CASRRQLVGNQPQHF	TGTGCCAGCAGAAGACAGTTGGTCGGCAATCAGCCCCAGCATTTT
TRBV18	TRBJ1-1	NA	many	CASSPSAQNTEAFF	TGTGCCAGCTCACCCTCGGCTCAGAACACTGAAGCTTTCTTT
TRBV7-3	TRBJ1-6	NA	many	CASSLGNWGSPLHF	TGTGCCAGCAGCTTAGGAAACTGGGGTTCACCCCTCCACTTT
TRBV29-1	TRBJ1-4	NA	many	CSVRFSGGEKLFF	TGCAGCGTTCGGTTCTCCGGTGGGGAAAAACTGTTTTTT
TRBV7-2	TRBJ2-7	NA	many	CASSLSVGGTYEQYF	TGTGCCAGCAGCTTAAGCGTTGGGGGCACCTACGAGCAGTACTTC
TRBV11-2	TRBJ2-2	NA	many	CASSLVLGTMDTGELFF	TGTGCCAGCAGCTTAGTCTTGGGGACAATGGACACCGGGGAGCTGTTTTTT
TRBV10-3	TRBJ2-2	TRBD1	many	CAIGQGSNTGELFF	TGTGCCATCGGACAGGGGAGTAACACCGGGGAGCTGTTTTTT
TRBV14	TRBJ1-4	NA	many	CASADITNEKLFF	TGTGCCAGCGCGGATATAACTAATGAAAAACTGTTTTTT
TRBV12-3/TRBV12-4	TRBJ2-3	NA	many	CASGSTDTQYF	TGTGCCAGCGGTTCTACAGATACGCAGTATTTT
TRBV2	TRBJ1-1	NA	NA	CASDKGDF	TGTGCCAGCGATAAGGGAGACTTT
TRBV5-4	TRBJ2-1	NA	many	CASSPEGGPAYNEQFF	TGTGCCAGCAGTCCCGAGGGTGGACCTGCCTACAATGAGCAGTTCTTC
TRBV7-8	TRBJ2-5	TRBD1	many	CASSQGQGAGETQYF	TGTGCCAGCAGCCAGGGACAGGGGGCAGGGGAGACCCAGTACTTC
TRBV27	TRBJ2-7	NA	many	CASSSFTSDEQYF	TGTGCCAGCAGTTCCTTCACTTCCGACGAGCAGTACTTC
TRBV5-1	TRBJ2-5	TRBD2	many	CASSPGAAGGETQYF	TGCGCCAGCAGCCCCGGAGCTGCGGGGGGAGAGACCCAGTACTTC
TRBV6-6	TRBJ1-4	NA	many	CASSSRGEGNEKLFF	TGTGCCAGCAGTTCCCGAGGGGAGGGTAATGAAAAACTGTTTTTT
TRBV4-2	TRBJ1-2	NA	NA	CASSFHTGTGGYTF	TGTGCCAGCAGCTTTCATACCGGGACCGGCGGCTACACCTTC
TRBV5-5	TRBJ1-5	NA	many	CASSFQGSNQPQHF	TGTGCCAGCAGCTTCCAGGGGTCCAATCAGCCCCAGCATTTT
TRBV27	TRBJ1-2	NA	NA	CASSPRDINYGYTF	TGTGCCAGCAGCCCGAGAGACATTAACTATGGCTACACCTTC
TRBV20-1	TRBJ2-6	NA	few	CSARDPSGANVLTF	TGCAGTGCTAGAGATCCCTCTGGGGCCAACGTCCTGACTTTC
TRBV12-3/TRBV12-4	TRBJ2-6	NA	many	CASSRTSGANVLTF	TGTGCCAGCAGTCGGACCTCTGGGGCCAACGTCCTGACTTTC
TRBV10-3	TRBJ2-1	TRBD2	many	CAIRGLGSYNEQFF	TGTGCCATCAGGGGACTAGGCTCCTACAATGAGCAGTTCTTC
TRBV6-2/TRBV6-3	TRBJ1-1	NA	many	CASSSTGMRTEAFF	TGTGCCAGCAGTTCTACAGGGATGCGCACTGAAGCTTTCTTT
TRBV2	TRBJ2-1	NA	many	CASSRTSPVGHNEQFF	TGTGCCAGCAGTCGTACTAGCCCCGTCGGCCACAATGAGCAGTTCTTC
TRBV20-1	TRBJ2-2	NA	many	CSASRADKNTGELFF	TGCAGTGCTAGTAGGGCAGATAAGAACACCGGGGAGCTGTTTTTT
TRBV20-1	TRBJ2-5	NA	few	CSARDRVSAETQYF	TGCAGTGCTAGAGATCGGGTTAGCGCGGAGACCCAGTACTTC
TRBV28	TRBJ1-2	TRBD1	few	CASIPGGAGNYGYTF	TGTGCCAGCATCCCAGGGGGCGCGGGTAACTATGGCTACACCTTC
TRBV5-1	TRBJ2-5	NA	NA	CASSQSPPETQYF	TGCGCCAGCAGCCAATCACCCCCGGAGACCCAGTACTTC
TRBV7-3	TRBJ2-3	TRBD2	NA	CASSSSSGGTTDTQYF	TGTGCCAGCAGCTCTTCTAGCGGGGGGACCACAGATACGCAGTATTTT
TRBV11-2	TRBJ2-7	TRBD1	NA	CASSLGTGEHYEQYF	TGTGCCAGCAGCTTAGGGACAGGGGAGCACTACGAGCAGTACTTC
TRBV7-2	TRBJ2-6	NA	many	CASSPFSGANVLTF	TGTGCCAGCAGCCCCTTCTCTGGGGCCAACGTCCTGACTTTC